The next 17 T cell receptor beta chains were all read from a single sample in a study of radiotherapy plus CTLA-4 blockade in lung cancer. Produced via immunoSEQ multiplex PCR; TCRdb's table is partial and in-frame only. The sample carries 25,000 to 30,000 clones, roughly 79% recorded once. Here the sequenced sample was peripheral blood, taken from a patient treated with radiotherapy plus ipilimumab. The source of these receptors is a human donor with non-small cell lung cancer that progressed on radiotherapy plus ipilimumab.

The chain combines TRBV5-1 with TRBJ2-7; 8 nucleotides align to TRBD2. The V gene's germline CDR1 is SGHRS and CDR2 YFSETQ. This CDR3 region has 16 residues. V was pared by 0 bases and J by 2 bases, with 7 bases of the junction left unmatched. The CDR3 DNA reads TGCGCCAGCAGCTTGGGAGTCGGGCGGGGGGCCTACGAGCAGTACTTC. Amino acids: CASSLGVGRGAYEQYF.

This chain connects TRBV7-3 to TRBJ1-1; TRBD1 is a possible D gene (5 bases). Trimming cost V 5 bases and J 3 bases, with 16 bases left between them. This CDR3 comprises 15 residues. Germline V CDR1 and CDR2: SGHTA, FQGTGA. Written as DNA, the CDR3 is TGTGCCAGCAGCCCCTTCGGGGGGACGGACACTGAAGCTTTCTTT. Encoded protein: CASSPFGGTDTEAFF.

This chain uses TRBV7-3 with TRBJ1-6; maybe TRBD1 (6 bases). Looked up from germline, CDR1 is SGHTA and CDR2 is FQGTGA. V lost 5 bases and J lost 10, with 15 bases in between. The CDR3 runs to 14 residues. In nucleotides, the CDR3 is TGTGCCAGCAGCCTTAGGGGGGGGGACTCACCCCTCCACTTT. Translating it yields CASSLRGGDSPLHF. Full variable domain (missing parts from reference TRBV7-3 and TRBJ1-6): GAGVSQTPSNKVTEKGKYVELRCDPISGHTALYWYRQSLGQGPEFLIYFQGTGAADDSGLPNDRFFAVRPEGSVSTLKIQRTERGDSAVYLCASSLRGGDSPLHFGNGTRLTVT.

This sequence joins TRBV12-5 and TRBJ1-2, with TRBD1 as a possible D gene (5 bases). Between the trimmed V and J ends, which lost 4 bases and 0 bases, there was a span of 18 bases. Looked up from germline, CDR1 is LGHNT and CDR2 is FRNRAP. The length of the CDR3 is 17 residues. The CDR3 loop reads CASGSAGTDPPNYGYTF. The CDR3 nucleotides are TGTGCTAGTGGTTCCGCCGGGACGGATCCCCCTAACTATGGCTACACCTTC.

This clone was found once. V usage is TRBV7-3 and J usage is TRBJ1-1, with no clear D. CDR3 size: 12 residues. V was trimmed by 5 bases and J by 3 bases, leaving 7 bases between them. Germline lookup yields CDR1 SGHTA and CDR2 FQGTGA. The DNA for the CDR3 is TGTGCCAGCAGCCCCGGGGACACTGAAGCTTTCTTT. Its translation is CASSPGDTEAFF.

This chain connects TRBV6-1 to TRBJ1-5; D uncertain. Per the germline V gene, CDR1 is MNHNS and CDR2 is SASEGT. The CDR3 has 13 amino acids. This CDR3 reads CTSGIDSNQPQHF. CDR3 sequence (DNA): TGTACTTCTGGCATCGATAGCAATCAGCCCCAGCATTTT.

This rearrangement joins TRBV9 to TRBJ2-1; 13 bases align to TRBD2. The CDR3 extends over 15 amino acids. After removal of 0 bases from V and 10 bases from J, the junction contained 4 bases not matched to a gene. CDR1 SGDLS and CDR2 YYNGEE come from the germline V gene. This CDR3 is CASSVAGTSGTEQFF. For the CDR3, the DNA is TGTGCCAGCAGCGTAGCTGGGACTAGCGGGACCGAGCAGTTCTTC. Using reference TRBV9 and TRBJ2-1 for the parts outside the CDR3, the full variable domain is DSGVTQTPKHLITATGQRVTLRCSPRSGDLSVYWYQQSLDQGLQFLIQYYNGEERAKGNILERFSAQQFPDLHSELNLSSLELGDSALYFCASSVAGTSGTEQFFGPGTRLTVL.

J is TRBJ2-6 and V is TRBV5-4, with D possibly being TRBD1 or TRBD2 (5 bases each). V dropped 0 bases and J dropped 10 bases, with 11 bases sitting between them. Germline V gene data show CDR1 as SGHNT and CDR2 as YYREEE (reference sequence). The CDR3 is made up of 14 amino acids. CDR3 sequence: CASSLAGTENVLTF. In DNA form, the CDR3 reads TGTGCCAGCAGCTTGGCCGGGACGGAAAACGTCCTGACTTTC.

The chain couples TRBV19 to TRBJ1-4; D is uncertain. Trimming stripped 7 bases from V and 6 bases from J, with 15 bases between. The CDR3 totals 14 residues. Germline loops: CDR1 LNHDA, CDR2 SQIVND (reference sequence). Here the CDR3 DNA reads TGTGCCAGTAAGGAGGGCTTTGGGGATGAAAAACTGTTTTTT. Translation gives CASKEGFGDEKLFF.

In nucleotides, the CDR3 is TGTGCCAGCAGCGTAGGGTCGGGGAGAGTCGGAGAGACCCAGTACTTC. Protein product: CASSVGSGRVGETQYF. The rearrangement links TRBV9 to TRBJ2-5; D possibly corresponds to TRBD2 (5 bases). V was cut by 0 bases and J by 4 bases, with 16 bases left in between. The germline CDR1 and CDR2 sequences are SGDLS and YYNGEE. The CDR3 runs 16 residues.

This rearrangement joins TRBV12-5 to TRBJ2-7, with D perhaps matching TRBD1 (6 bases). The CDR3 extends over 13 amino acids. Trimming took off 5 bases at V and 5 bases at J, with 13 bases between the two ends. Germline CDR1 is LGHNT and CDR2 is FRNRAP. The CDR3 reads CASGTTDRNEQYF. CDR3 in DNA: TGTGCTAGTGGTACGACAGACAGGAACGAGCAGTACTTC. Complete variable domain (other parts from reference TRBV12-5 and TRBJ2-7): DARVTQTPRHKVTEMGQEVTMRCQPILGHNTVFWYRQTMMQGLELLAYFRNRAPLDDSGMPKDRFSAEMPDATLATLKIQPSEPRDSAVYFCASGTTDRNEQYFGPGTRLTVT.

The CDR3 is CASSQLTRRVNEQFF. As DNA, the CDR3 is TGTGCCAGCAGTCAACTGACTAGAAGGGTCAATGAGCAGTTCTTC. The genes are TRBV6-6 and TRBJ2-1; possible D gene TRBD2, 6 bases. This CDR3 region has 15 residues. The V and J ends lost 5 bases and 6 bases respectively, with 17 bases between them. Germline CDR1 and CDR2: MNHNY and SVGAGI (reference sequence).

The chain has TRBV16 and TRBJ2-1; D gene uncertain. This CDR3 has 15 amino acids. V dropped 0 bases and J dropped 4 bases, with 10 bases sitting between them. CDR1 is KGHSY, CDR2 FQNENV, per germline. CDR3 protein: CASSQSSRLYNEQFF. The CDR3, as DNA: TGTGCCAGCAGCCAATCAAGCAGGCTGTACAATGAGCAGTTCTTC.

The rearrangement uses TRBV28 and TRBJ2-5, with D perhaps TRBD1 or TRBD2 (5 bases each). The J call may not be correct, given that the DNA end is closer to TRBJ2-7. CDR1 is MDHEN and CDR2 is SYDVKM in the germline V gene. This CDR3 contains 16 residues. DNA of the CDR3: TGTGCCAGCAACGGGGCGTTGACGACTTCTGTATACGAGCAGTACTTC. This gives the protein CASNGALTTSVYEQYF.

The chain combines TRBV2 with TRBJ2-4, with no clear D. The CDR3 has 14 amino acids. Deletions cut 8 bases from V and 0 bases from J, with 11 bases between. CDR1 and CDR2 (germline): SNHLY, FYNNEI. The CDR3: CASEDAVAKNIQYF. The CDR3 DNA reads TGTGCCAGCGAGGACGCCGTAGCCAAAAACATTCAGTACTTC.

The CDR3 DNA follows: TGCGCCAGCAGCCACAGGACGGACCCCAATGAAAAACTGTTTTTT. Translating gives CASSHRTDPNEKLFF. This chain joins TRBV5-1 and TRBJ1-4; a weak D match, TRBD1 (5 bases). This CDR3 has 15 residues. Germline CDR1 reads SGHRS; CDR2 reads YFSETQ. V lost 4 bases, J lost 5 bases, and 15 bases lay in between.

V usage is TRBV28 and J usage is TRBJ1-4, with a tentative D call TRBD1 (6 bases). The V gene's germline CDR1 is MDHEN and CDR2 SYDVKM. The CDR3 has 14 amino acids. V was pared by 6 bases and J by 8 bases, with 16 bases between. The CDR3 region is CASSLGQSGEKLFF. The CDR3 nucleotides are TGTGCCAGCAGCCTTGGACAGAGCGGCGAAAAACTGTTTTTT.